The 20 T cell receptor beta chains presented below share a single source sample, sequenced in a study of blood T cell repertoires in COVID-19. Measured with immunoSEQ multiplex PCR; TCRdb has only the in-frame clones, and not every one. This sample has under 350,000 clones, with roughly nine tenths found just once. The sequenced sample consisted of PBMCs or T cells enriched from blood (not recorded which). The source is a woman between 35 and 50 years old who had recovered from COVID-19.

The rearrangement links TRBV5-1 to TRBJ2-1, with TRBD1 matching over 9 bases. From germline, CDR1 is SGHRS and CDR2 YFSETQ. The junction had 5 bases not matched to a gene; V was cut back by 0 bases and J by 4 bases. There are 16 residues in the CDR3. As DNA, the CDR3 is TGCGCCAGCAGCTTGGGGAGGACAGGGGCTTACAATGAGCAGTTCTTC. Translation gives CASSLGRTGAYNEQFF.

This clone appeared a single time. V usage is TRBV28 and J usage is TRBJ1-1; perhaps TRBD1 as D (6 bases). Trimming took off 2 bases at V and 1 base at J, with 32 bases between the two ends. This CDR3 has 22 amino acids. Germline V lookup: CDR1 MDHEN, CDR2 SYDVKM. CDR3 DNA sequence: TGTGCCAGCAGTTTAAAATTCGTAGCCGGACAGAAGCTTTTTAATTCGAACACTGAAGCTTTCTTT. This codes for CASSLKFVAGQKLFNSNTEAFF.

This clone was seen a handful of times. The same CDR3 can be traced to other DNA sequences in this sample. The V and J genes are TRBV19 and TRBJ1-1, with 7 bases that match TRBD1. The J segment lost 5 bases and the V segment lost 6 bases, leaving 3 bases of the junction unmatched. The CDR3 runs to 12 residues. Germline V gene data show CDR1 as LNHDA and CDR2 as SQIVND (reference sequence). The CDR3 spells CASRTGQTEAFF. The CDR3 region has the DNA TGTGCCAGTAGGACAGGGCAAACTGAAGCTTTCTTT. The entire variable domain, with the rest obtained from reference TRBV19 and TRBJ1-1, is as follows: DGGITQSPKYLFRKEGQNVTLSCEQNLNHDAMYWYRQDPGQGLRLIYYSQIVNDFQKGDIAEGYSVSREKKESFPLTVTSAQKNPTAFYLCASRTGQTEAFFGQGTRLTVV.

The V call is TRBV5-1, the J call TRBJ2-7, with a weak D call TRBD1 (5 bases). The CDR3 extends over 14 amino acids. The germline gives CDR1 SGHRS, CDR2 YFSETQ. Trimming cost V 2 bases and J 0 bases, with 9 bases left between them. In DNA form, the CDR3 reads TGCGCCAGCAGCTTTGACAGCTCCTCCTACGAGCAGTACTTC. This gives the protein CASSFDSSSYEQYF.

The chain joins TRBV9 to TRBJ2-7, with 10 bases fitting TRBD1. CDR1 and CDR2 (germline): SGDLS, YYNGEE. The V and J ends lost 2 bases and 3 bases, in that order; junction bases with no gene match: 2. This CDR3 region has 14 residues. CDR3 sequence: CASSVGTGVYEQYF. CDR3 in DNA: TGTGCCAGCAGCGTTGGGACAGGGGTCTACGAGCAGTACTTC.

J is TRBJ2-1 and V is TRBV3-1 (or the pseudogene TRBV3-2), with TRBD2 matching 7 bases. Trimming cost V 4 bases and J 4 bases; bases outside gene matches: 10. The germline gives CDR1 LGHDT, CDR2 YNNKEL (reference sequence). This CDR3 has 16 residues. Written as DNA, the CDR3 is TGTGCCAGCAGCCTAGGATGGGGGGGAGATTACAATGAGCAGTTCTTC. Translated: CASSLGWGGDYNEQFF.

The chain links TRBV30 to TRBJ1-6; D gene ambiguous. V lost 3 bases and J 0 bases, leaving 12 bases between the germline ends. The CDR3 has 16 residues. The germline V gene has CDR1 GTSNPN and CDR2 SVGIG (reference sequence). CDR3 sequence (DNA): TGTGCCTGGAGAGTAACCTCGAGCTCCTATAATTCACCCCTCCACTTT. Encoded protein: CAWRVTSSSYNSPLHF.

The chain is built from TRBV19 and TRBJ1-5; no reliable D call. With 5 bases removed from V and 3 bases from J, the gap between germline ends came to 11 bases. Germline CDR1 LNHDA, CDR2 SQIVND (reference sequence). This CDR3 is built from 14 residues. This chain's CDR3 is CASSLRVPNQPQHF. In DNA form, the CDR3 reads TGTGCCAGTAGTTTGAGGGTCCCCAATCAGCCCCAGCATTTT.

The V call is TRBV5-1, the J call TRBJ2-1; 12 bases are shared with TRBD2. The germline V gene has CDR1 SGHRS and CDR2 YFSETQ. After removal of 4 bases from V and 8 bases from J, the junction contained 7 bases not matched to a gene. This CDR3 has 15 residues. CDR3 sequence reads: CASSRVLAGGYEQFF. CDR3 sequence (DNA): TGCGCCAGCAGCAGGGTACTAGCGGGGGGATATGAGCAGTTCTTC.

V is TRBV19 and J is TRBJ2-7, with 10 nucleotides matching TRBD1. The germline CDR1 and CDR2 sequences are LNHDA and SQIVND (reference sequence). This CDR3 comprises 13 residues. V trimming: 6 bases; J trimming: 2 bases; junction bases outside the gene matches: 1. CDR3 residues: CASRGQGAYEQYF. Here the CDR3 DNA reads TGTGCCAGTAGAGGACAGGGGGCCTACGAGCAGTACTTC.

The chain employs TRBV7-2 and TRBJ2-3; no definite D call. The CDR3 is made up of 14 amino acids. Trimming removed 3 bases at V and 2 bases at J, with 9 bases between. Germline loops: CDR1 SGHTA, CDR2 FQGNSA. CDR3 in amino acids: CASSFTLSTDTQYF. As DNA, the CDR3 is TGTGCCAGCAGCTTCACTCTTTCCACAGATACGCAGTATTTT.

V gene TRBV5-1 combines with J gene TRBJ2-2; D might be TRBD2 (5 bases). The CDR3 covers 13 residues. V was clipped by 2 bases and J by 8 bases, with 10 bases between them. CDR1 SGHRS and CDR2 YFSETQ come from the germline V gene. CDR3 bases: TGCGCCAGCAGCTTAGAGGGCCAAGGGGAGCTGTTTTTT. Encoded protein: CASSLEGQGELFF.

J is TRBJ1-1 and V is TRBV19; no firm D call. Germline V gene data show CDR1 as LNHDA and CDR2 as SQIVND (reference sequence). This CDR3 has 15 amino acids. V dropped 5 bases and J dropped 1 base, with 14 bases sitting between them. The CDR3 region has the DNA TGTGCCAGTAGTCCCCGCGGTCCGAGGAACACTGAAGCTTTCTTT. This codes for CASSPRGPRNTEAFF.

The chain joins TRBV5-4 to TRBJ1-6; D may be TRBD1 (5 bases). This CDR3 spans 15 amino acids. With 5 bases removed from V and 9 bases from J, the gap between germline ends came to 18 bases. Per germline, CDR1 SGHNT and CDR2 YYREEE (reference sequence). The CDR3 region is CASSSTTLDTSPLHF. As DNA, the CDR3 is TGTGCCAGCAGTTCAACTACCCTGGACACTTCACCCCTCCACTTT.

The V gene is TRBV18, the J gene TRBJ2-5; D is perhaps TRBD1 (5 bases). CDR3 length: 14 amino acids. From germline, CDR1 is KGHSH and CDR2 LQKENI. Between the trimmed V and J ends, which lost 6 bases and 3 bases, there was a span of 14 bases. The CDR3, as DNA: TGTGCCAGCTCTGCACAGGTTGCGAAAGAGACCCAGTACTTC. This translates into CASSAQVAKETQYF.

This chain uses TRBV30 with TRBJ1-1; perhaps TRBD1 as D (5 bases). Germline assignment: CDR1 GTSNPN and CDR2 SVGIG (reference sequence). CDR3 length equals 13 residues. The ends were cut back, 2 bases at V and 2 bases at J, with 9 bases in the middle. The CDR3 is CAWSIQDNTEAFF. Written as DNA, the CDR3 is TGTGCCTGGAGTATACAGGATAACACTGAAGCTTTCTTT.

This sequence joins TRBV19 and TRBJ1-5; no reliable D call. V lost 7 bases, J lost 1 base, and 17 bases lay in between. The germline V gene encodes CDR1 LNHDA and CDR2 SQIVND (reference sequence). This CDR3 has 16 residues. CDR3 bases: TGTGCCAGTACCGTAGGTCGACTCTTCAGCAATCAGCCCCAGCATTTT. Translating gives CASTVGRLFSNQPQHF.

The chain's CDR3 is CASSWGLAGLYNEQFF. CDR3 coding DNA: TGTGCCAGCAGCTGGGGCCTAGCGGGGCTCTACAATGAGCAGTTCTTC. The rearrangement uses TRBV7-9 and TRBJ2-1; 9 positions agree with TRBD2. Trimming cost V 4 bases and J 3 bases; bases outside gene matches: 7. This CDR3 is 16 amino acids long. Germline values: CDR1 SEHNR, CDR2 FQNEAQ (reference sequence).

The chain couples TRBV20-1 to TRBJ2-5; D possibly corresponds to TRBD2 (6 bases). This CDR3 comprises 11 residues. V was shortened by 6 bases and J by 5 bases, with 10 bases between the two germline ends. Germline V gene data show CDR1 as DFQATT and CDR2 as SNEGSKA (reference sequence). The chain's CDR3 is CSAIGGETQYF. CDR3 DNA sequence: TGCAGTGCGATTGGGGGGGAGACCCAGTACTTC.

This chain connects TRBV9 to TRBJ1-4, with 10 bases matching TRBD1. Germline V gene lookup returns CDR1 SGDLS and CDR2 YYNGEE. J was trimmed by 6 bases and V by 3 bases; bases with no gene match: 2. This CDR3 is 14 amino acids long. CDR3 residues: CASSETGGYEKLFF. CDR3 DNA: TGTGCCAGCAGCGAGACAGGGGGCTATGAAAAACTGTTTTTT.